The 17 T cell receptor beta chains listed next were all sequenced from one sample in a study of T cells in Graves' hyperthyroidism and ophthalmopathy. Authors of the study amplified TCR beta CDR3 regions from RNA transcripts. With the HTBI primer set, the TCR CDR3 went through a first round of RT-PCR. One entry per CDR3 protein, called by TCRdb with MiXCR from the multiplex PCR reads. Here the sample spans hundreds of thousands of distinct CDR3 sequences, about 14% being singletons. The sample was blood. All receptors derive from a man younger than 35 with Graves' ophthalmopathy.

This clonotype was counted at least ten times. As DNA, the CDR3 is TGTGCCAGCAGGCGGGACAGGGGTGGTGGCTACACCTTC. Residues: CASRRDRGGGYTF. The V gene is TRBV6-1, the J gene TRBJ1-2, with 10 bases that match TRBD1. Germline values: CDR1 MNHNS, CDR2 SASEGT. The CDR3 sequence is 13 residues long. Losses at the gene ends were 6 bases for V and 7 bases for J; bases not matched to a gene: 5.

This clonotype was observed many times. V is TRBV30 and J is TRBJ2-5; TRBD2 aligns across 11 bases. V gave up 6 bases and J gave up 5 bases; unmatched junction bases: 5. Germline values: CDR1 GTSNPN, CDR2 SVGIG (reference sequence). The CDR3 loop spans 13 amino acids. The CDR3 DNA reads TGTGCCTGTCCCAGGACTAGCGGGGAGACCCAGTACTTC. Translating it yields CACPRTSGETQYF. Filled out from reference TRBV30 and TRBJ2-5, the complete variable domain reads SQTIHQWPATLVQPVGSPLSLECTVEGTSNPNLYWYRQAAGRGLQLLFYSVGIGQISSEVPQNLSASRPQDRQFILSSKKLLLSDSGFYLCACPRTSGETQYFGPGTRLLVL.

Worth noting for this clonotype: A much more abundant neighbour one base away suggests this may be a read error. The chain couples TRBV10-3 to TRBJ2-7; D is ambiguous. This CDR3 region has 13 residues. Deletions cut 10 bases from V and 2 bases from J, with 15 bases between. Germline V gene lookup returns CDR1 ENHRY and CDR2 SYGVKD. The CDR3 region is CASARAATYEQYF. For the CDR3, the DNA is TGTGCCAGCGCTCGGGCAGCCACCTACGAGCAGTACTTC.

This clonotype was picked up many times. The chain combines TRBV18 with TRBJ2-3, with unresolved D. V was pared by 2 bases and J by 3 bases, with 6 bases between. CDR1 is KGHSH, CDR2 LQKENI, per germline. The CDR3 loop spans 13 amino acids. The CDR3, as DNA: TGTGCCAGCTCACCATACGGGACAGATACGCAGTATTTT. Translation gives CASSPYGTDTQYF.

This clonotype has a count of ten or more. V usage is TRBV15 and J usage is TRBJ1-2, with 12 bases aligning to TRBD1. Trimming cost V 5 bases and J 4 bases; bases outside gene matches: 5. Germline V CDR1 and CDR2: LNHNV, YYDKDF (reference sequence). The CDR3 is 15 amino acids. The CDR3 region is CATSWDRGLSYGYTF. CDR3 DNA: TGTGCCACCAGCTGGGACAGGGGGCTTAGCTATGGCTACACCTTC.

In its sample, this clonotype was seen many times. In DNA, the CDR3 is TGTGCCAGCAGCTTGGGGGGGCGACGGACTAATGAAAAACTGTTTTTT. Translation gives CASSLGGRRTNEKLFF. The chain is built from TRBV11-2 and TRBJ1-4, with D maybe TRBD1 (6 bases). The CDR3 is 16 amino acids. The V end lost 3 bases, the J end lost 2 bases, and 13 bases lay between the germline ends. CDR1 and CDR2 from the germline V gene are SGHAT and FQNNGV.

The sample holds many counts of this clonotype. The rearrangement uses TRBV27 and TRBJ1-5, with 8 nucleotides matching TRBD1. Germline assignment: CDR1 MNHEY and CDR2 SMNVEV (reference sequence). The J segment lost 1 base and the V segment lost 3 bases, leaving 8 bases of the junction unmatched. This CDR3 has 17 residues. Here the CDR3 DNA reads TGTGCCAGCAGTTTTCAGGGGGCAGCGTTAAGCAATCAGCCCCAGCATTTT. It specifies CASSFQGAALSNQPQHF.

This clonotype was counted many times. V usage is TRBV30 and J usage is TRBJ1-1; 7 bases agree with TRBD1. The CDR3 sequence is 13 residues long. Looked up from germline, CDR1 is GTSNPN and CDR2 is SVGIG (reference sequence). After removal of 3 bases from V and 5 bases from J, the junction contained 6 bases not matched to a gene. CDR3 amino acids: CAWRSGGYTEAFF. CDR3 sequence (DNA): TGTGCCTGGAGATCAGGGGGGTATACTGAAGCTTTCTTT. Looking up the rest from reference TRBV30 and TRBJ1-1 gives the full variable domain: SQTIHQWPATLVQPVGSPLSLECTVEGTSNPNLYWYRQAAGRGLQLLFYSVGIGQISSEVPQNLSASRPQDRQFILSSKKLLLSDSGFYLCAWRSGGYTEAFFGQGTRLTVV.

The V and J genes are TRBV2 and TRBJ2-7, with TRBD1 matching 11 bases. V lost 6 bases to trimming and J lost 3 bases; unmatched junction nucleotides: 7. The CDR3 is made up of 15 amino acids. Germline values: CDR1 SNHLY, CDR2 FYNNEI. The CDR3 sequence is CASSWAGTGGYEQYF. The DNA of the CDR3 is TGTGCCAGCAGCTGGGCCGGGACAGGGGGCTACGAGCAGTACTTC.

This clonotype was detected many times. The V gene is TRBV29-1, the J gene TRBJ2-3, with 12 bases lining up with TRBD2. The CDR3 is 14 amino acids. Germline V gene lookup returns CDR1 SQVTM and CDR2 ANQGSEA. The ends lost 6 bases at V and 4 bases at J; junction bases unmatched: 5. The CDR3 is CSVGLAGFSDTQYF. CDR3 nucleotides: TGCAGCGTAGGACTAGCGGGATTCTCAGATACGCAGTATTTT.

This clonotype was counted at least ten times. The chain has TRBV5-1 and TRBJ1-2; the match to TRBD1 covers 9 bases. V shed 4 bases, J shed 8 bases, and the junction held 9 bases outside the gene matches. CDR1 is SGHRS, CDR2 YFSETQ, per germline. The length of the CDR3 is 14 residues. DNA of the CDR3: TGCGCCAGCAGCATTCCCGGGACAGGGATCGGCTACACCTTC. It yields the protein CASSIPGTGIGYTF.

The sample holds many counts of this clonotype. The V gene is TRBV6-2 or TRBV6-3, the J gene TRBJ1-5, with no clear D. Deletions cut 0 bases from V and 4 bases from J, with 10 bases between. CDR1 MNHEY and CDR2 SVGEGT come from the germline V gene. This CDR3 spans 15 amino acids. CDR3 loop: CASSYSTGLNQPQHF. CDR3 bases: TGTGCCAGCAGTTACTCGACCGGATTAAATCAGCCCCAGCATTTT.

This clonotype was counted at least ten times. The rearrangement links TRBV3-1 to TRBJ2-7, with 9 bases lining up with TRBD1. Germline assignment: CDR1 LGHDT and CDR2 YNNKEL (reference sequence). There are 13 residues in the CDR3. J lost 6 bases, V lost 7 bases, and 7 bases had no gene match. CDR3 in amino acids: CASKGQGLFEQYF. In DNA, the CDR3 is TGTGCCAGCAAGGGACAGGGTCTCTTCGAGCAGTACTTC.

This clonotype showed up many times. The genes are TRBV3-1 and TRBJ2-3, with TRBD1 matching 7 bases. The CDR3 has 14 amino acids. Germline V gene sequence: CDR1 LGHDT, CDR2 YNNKEL (reference sequence). V shed 5 bases, J shed 4 bases, and the junction held 6 bases outside the gene matches. DNA of the CDR3: TGTGCCAGCAGCGCACGACAGGGTTCAGATACGCAGTATTTT. This codes for CASSARQGSDTQYF.

In its sample, this clonotype was seen many times. This chain uses TRBV5-1 with TRBJ2-2; TRBD2 might be the D (5 bases). Germline assignment: CDR1 SGHRS and CDR2 YFSETQ. Trimming cost V 0 bases and J 5 bases, with 11 bases left between them. This CDR3 spans 15 amino acids. CDR3 sequence reads: CASSLAAGGTGELFF. CDR3 DNA sequence: TGCGCCAGCAGCTTGGCAGCAGGAGGAACCGGGGAGCTGTTTTTT.

Notes on this clonotype: With a much larger clone just one base away, this may be a read error. J is TRBJ1-2 and V is TRBV11-2; a weak D match, TRBD1 (5 bases). This CDR3 is built from 15 residues. The V gene lost 1 base and the J gene lost 6 bases, with 15 bases spanning the gap. Germline CDR1 SGHAT, CDR2 FQNNGV. The CDR3 reads CASSLVPGTKNGYTF. In DNA form, the CDR3 reads TGTGCCAGCAGCTTAGTTCCGGGGACTAAAAATGGCTACACCTTC. The full variable domain, its missing parts supplied by reference TRBV11-2 and TRBJ1-2, is EAGVAQSPRYKIIEKRQSVAFWCNPISGHATLYWYQQILGQGPKLLIQFQNNGVVDDSQLPKDRFSAERLKGVDSTLKIQPAKLEDSAVYLCASSLVPGTKNGYTFGSGTRLTVV.

Comments on this clonotype: Given a much more abundant clone one base away, this may be a read error. The J gene is TRBJ1-5, the V gene TRBV2; TRBD1 matches at 7 bases. This CDR3 spans 15 amino acids. Looked up from germline, CDR1 is SNHLY and CDR2 is FYNNEI. In nucleotides, the CDR3 is TGTGCCAGCAGCTTCACAGGGGCAGGCAATCGGCCCCAGCATTTT. Amino acids: CASSFTGAGNRPQHF.